This entry lists 15 T cell receptor beta chains sequenced from one sample in a study of beta chain features in type 1 diabetes. The authors reverse transcribed all of the isolated RNA, so sequencing captured expressed TCRB transcripts. Repertoires were generated with immunoSEQ multiplex PCR, while TCRdb's copy carries only in-frame clones and drops some. Here the sample spans 500,000 to 700,000 clones, roughly a sixth being singletons. Material: naive CD4+ T cells from blood. These receptors all come from a young man in good health.

This clone was counted a few times. The chain's CDR3 is CASSSLIWTFF. DNA of the CDR3: TGTGCCAGCAGCTCTCTGATTTGGACTTTCTTT. The chain links TRBV7-2 to TRBJ1-1; D is undetermined. The V gene lost 4 bases and the J gene lost 12 bases, with 12 bases spanning the gap. Germline-derived CDR1 and CDR2 are SGHTA and FQGNSA. CDR3 length: 11 residues. The whole variable domain, filled in from reference TRBV7-2 and TRBJ1-1, reads GAGVSQSPSNKVTEKGKDVELRCDPISGHTALYWYRQSLGQGLEFLIYFQGNSAPDKSGLPSDRFSAERTGGSVSTLTIQRTQQEDSAVYLCASSSLIWTFFGQGTRLTVV.

This clone was found a few times. The rearrangement joins TRBV6-5 to TRBJ1-1; weak D call: TRBD1 (6 bases). V was clipped by 7 bases and J by 1 base, with 13 bases between them. The germline gives CDR1 MNHEY, CDR2 SVGAGI. The CDR3 is made up of 14 amino acids. CDR3 region: CASTPGTRNTEAFF. DNA for the CDR3: TGTGCCAGCACCCCCGGGACACGGAACACTGAAGCTTTCTTT.

The CDR3 DNA follows: TGTGCCACCAGCAGGCCTGGGGATCAGCCCCAGCATTTT. Its protein is CATSRPGDQPQHF. This chain joins TRBV15 and TRBJ1-5; D not certain. The CDR3 is made up of 13 amino acids. V was cut by 3 bases and J by 5 bases, with 8 bases left in between. The germline CDR1 and CDR2 sequences are LNHNV and YYDKDF (reference sequence). Together with reference TRBV15 and TRBJ1-5, the CDR3 gives the full variable domain: DAMVIQNPRYQVTQFGKPVTLSCSQTLNHNVMYWYQQKSSQAPKLLFHYYDKDFNNEADTPDNFQSRRPNTSFCFLDIRSPGLGDTAMYLCATSRPGDQPQHFGDGTRLSIL.

This rearrangement joins TRBV19 to TRBJ2-2; unclear D gene. This CDR3 is built from 13 residues. Trimming pared 8 bases from V and 2 bases from J, leaving 9 bases between. Germline assignment: CDR1 LNHDA and CDR2 SQIVND (reference sequence). This CDR3 reads CASRTDNTGELFF. The CDR3 region has the DNA TGTGCCAGTCGGACGGATAACACCGGGGAGCTGTTTTTT.

The chain combines TRBV7-2 with TRBJ2-7; 7 nucleotides line up with TRBD1. The CDR3 runs to 17 residues. The V and J ends lost 2 bases and 4 bases, in that order; junction bases with no gene match: 14. Germline V gene sequence: CDR1 SGHTA, CDR2 FQGNSA. CDR3 in DNA: TGTGCCAGCAGCTTACCTAACCCGGGACAGTTCTTTTACGAGCAGTACTTC. Its translation is CASSLPNPGQFFYEQYF.

This clone came up a few times. This chain joins TRBV29-1 and TRBJ2-1; TRBD1 matches 8 bases. Germline CDR1 reads SQVTM; CDR2 reads ANQGSEA. CDR3 size: 14 residues. V lost 7 bases to trimming and J lost 3 bases; unmatched junction nucleotides: 8. The chain's CDR3 is CSANAGTGYNEQFF. DNA for the CDR3: TGCAGCGCTAATGCCGGGACAGGCTACAATGAGCAGTTCTTC.

V usage is TRBV5-1 and J usage is TRBJ2-3; 7 bases line up with TRBD2. The germline V gene encodes CDR1 SGHRS and CDR2 YFSETQ. The V and J ends lost 4 bases and 0 bases, in that order; junction bases with no gene match: 5. The CDR3 is 15 residues long. CDR3 amino acids: CASSLAAVSTDTQYF. CDR3 nucleotides: TGCGCCAGCAGCCTAGCGGCGGTTAGCACAGATACGCAGTATTTT.

For the CDR3, the DNA is TGTGCCAGTAGTATTGTCTTCTTGGAGACCCAGTACTTC. This encodes CASSIVFLETQYF. V is TRBV19 and J is TRBJ2-5; D is unclear. V lost 3 bases and J lost 5, with 10 bases in between. From germline, CDR1 is LNHDA and CDR2 SQIVND (reference sequence). This CDR3 is 13 amino acids long. The full variable domain, rest sourced from reference TRBV19 and TRBJ2-5, is DGGITQSPKYLFRKEGQNVTLSCEQNLNHDAMYWYRQDPGQGLRLIYYSQIVNDFQKGDIAEGYSVSREKKESFPLTVTSAQKNPTAFYLCASSIVFLETQYFGPGTRLLVL.

This chain uses TRBV5-1 with TRBJ2-5; D may match TRBD1 or TRBD2 (6 bases each). This CDR3 comprises 13 residues. Germline V gives CDR1 SGHRS, CDR2 YFSETQ. Trimming left V 7 bases short and J 2 bases short, with 12 bases between. The CDR3, as DNA: TGCGCCAGCGTGGGGGGCAGACAAGAGACCCAGTACTTC. Its protein is CASVGGRQETQYF.

This clone was detected a few times. The same CDR3 also results from other DNA sequences found in this sample. The rearrangement joins TRBV28 to TRBJ1-1, with no clear D. The CDR3 has 12 residues. CDR1 MDHEN and CDR2 SYDVKM come from the germline V gene. Trimming took off 2 bases at V and 4 bases at J, with 5 bases between the two ends. The DNA of the CDR3 is TGTGCCAGCAGTTTAGTGGGCACTGAAGCTTTCTTT. Translating it yields CASSLVGTEAFF.

The V gene is TRBV11-2, the J gene TRBJ2-3; tentatively, D is TRBD2 (5 bases). The CDR3 contains 14 residues. The germline V gene encodes CDR1 SGHAT and CDR2 FQNNGV. Trimming removed 5 bases from V and 2 bases from J, with 11 bases in between. The DNA of the CDR3 is TGTGCCAGCAGCCCGTGGGAGACCACAGATACGCAGTATTTT. It is translated as CASSPWETTDTQYF.

The chain recombines TRBV7-3 with TRBJ2-1; D is undetermined. V was cut by 0 bases and J by 5 bases, with 8 bases left in between. Germline V gene lookup returns CDR1 SGHTA and CDR2 FQGTGA. The CDR3 is 14 amino acids. Here the CDR3 DNA reads TGTGCCAGCAGCTTAACCAGTGTCAACAATGAGCAGTTCTTC. Its translation is CASSLTSVNNEQFF. The complete variable domain, with remaining parts taken from reference TRBV7-3 and TRBJ2-1, reads GAGVSQTPSNKVTEKGKYVELRCDPISGHTALYWYRQSLGQGPEFLIYFQGTGAADDSGLPNDRFFAVRPEGSVSTLKIQRTERGDSAVYLCASSLTSVNNEQFFGPGTRLTVL.

This clone was detected only a few times. The chain's CDR3 is CAAGTRNEQFF. For the CDR3, the DNA is TGTGCGGCCGGGACTCGCAATGAGCAGTTCTTC. The rearrangement uses TRBV6-6 and TRBJ2-1; D is possibly TRBD2 (6 bases). Germline-derived CDR1 and CDR2 are MNHNY and SVGAGI (reference sequence). This CDR3 spans 11 amino acids.

This chain uses TRBV11-3 with TRBJ2-2, with D unresolved. The CDR3 sequence is 12 residues long. V was clipped by 3 bases and J by 6 bases, with 5 bases between them. CDR1 and CDR2 (germline): SGHNT, YENEEA. The CDR3 DNA reads TGTGCCAGCAGCTTGTGGCCCGGGGAGCTGTTTTTT. As protein: CASSLWPGELFF.

The gene calls are TRBV27 and TRBJ2-2; 9 positions agree with TRBD2. V dropped 5 bases and J dropped 4; count of bases not matched to a gene: 5. The germline CDR1 and CDR2 sequences are MNHEY and SMNVEV (reference sequence). CDR3 length: 15 amino acids. CDR3: CASSRLAGATGELFF. The CDR3 DNA reads TGTGCCAGCAGTAGGTTAGCGGGAGCCACCGGGGAGCTGTTTTTT.